What follows are 14 T cell receptor beta chains derived from one specimen sequenced in a study of T cell responses to AZD1222 COVID-19 vaccine (dated by TCRdb to the early 2020s). The sample's time point label, in plain terms: baseline before first vaccination. The protocol used for the library was the immunoSEQ multiplex PCR assay. Held by TCRdb, this immuneACCESS table contains in-frame sequences only and omits some clones. Under half of the omission traces to an unresolved V gene where checked; the cause of the rest is unknown. Here the sample has approximately 110,000 clones; under 95% occur a single time. The ten biggest clones cover about 1.2% of the sample. The sample consisted of peripheral blood, taken on day 0 of AZD1222 vaccination. The receptors stem from an adult in good health.

The genes are TRBV11-1 and TRBJ2-7; either TRBD1 or TRBD2 may fit D (5 bases each). CDR3 size: 14 residues. Looked up from germline, CDR1 is SGHAT and CDR2 is FQDESV (reference sequence). V dropped 1 base and J dropped 4 bases, with 11 bases sitting between them. CDR3 in amino acids: CASSLDGTAYEQYF. The CDR3 DNA sequence: TGTGCCAGCAGCTTAGACGGGACGGCATACGAGCAGTACTTC.

This clone has just one count. The J gene is TRBJ2-3, the V gene TRBV2; D uncertain. There are 12 residues in the CDR3. The germline V gene encodes CDR1 SNHLY and CDR2 FYNNEI. Trimming stripped 7 bases from V and 8 bases from J, with 13 bases between. Here the CDR3 DNA reads TGTGCCAGCAAGGTGGTTGGTGGTACGCAGTATTTT. Protein: CASKVVGGTQYF. Together with reference TRBV2 and TRBJ2-3, the CDR3 gives the full variable domain: EPEVTQTPSHQVTQMGQEVILRCVPISNHLYFYWYRQILGQKVEFLVSFYNNEISEKSEIFDDQFSVERPDGSNFTLKIRSTKLEDSAMYFCASKVVGGTQYFGPGTRLTVL.

This clone was picked up a small number of times. The rearrangement joins TRBV1 to TRBJ2-7; the table's D call, TRBD2, was not checked against the DNA. TRBV1 is a pseudogene locus. This CDR3 comprises 16 residues. CDR3 region: CTSSQGLSGISYEQYF. The CDR3, as DNA: TGCACCAGCAGCCAAGGCCTTAGCGGGATCTCCTACGAGCAGTACTTC.

This chain links TRBV30 with TRBJ1-4; perhaps TRBD1 as D (5 bases). Trimming took 3 bases from V and 13 from J, leaving 18 bases between them. CDR1 GTSNPN and CDR2 SVGIG come from the germline V gene (reference sequence). The CDR3 is 13 amino acids. The CDR3 spells CAWSFRGLGRLFF. Written as DNA, the CDR3 is TGTGCCTGGAGCTTTAGGGGCCTCGGCAGACTGTTTTTT.

The chain couples TRBV7-2 to TRBJ1-5, with D maybe TRBD1 (5 bases). The CDR3 contains 16 residues. CDR1 and CDR2 (germline): SGHTA, FQGNSA. Trimming pared 5 bases from V and 5 bases from J, leaving 19 bases between. The CDR3 loop is CASSAKGFGGYQPQHF. The CDR3 DNA is TGTGCCAGCAGCGCAAAAGGGTTTGGGGGTTATCAGCCCCAGCATTTT.

The J gene is TRBJ2-2, the V gene TRBV14, with 11 bases fitting TRBD1. CDR3 size: 16 residues. Germline CDR1 and CDR2: SGHDN and FVKESK. J was trimmed by 4 bases and V by 4 bases; bases with no gene match: 5. The CDR3 coding sequence is TGTGCCAGCAGCCCAGGACAGGGGGCTGGCACCGGGGAGCTGTTTTTT. Translation gives CASSPGQGAGTGELFF.

V is TRBV7-6 and J is TRBJ1-5, with TRBD1 matching 9 bases. The V gene end was trimmed by 5 bases and the J gene end by 7 bases; junction bases not matched to a gene: 3. This CDR3 has 13 residues. CDR1 is SGHVS and CDR2 is FNYEAQ in the germline V gene. CDR3 loop: CASSRQGGQPQHF. CDR3 DNA sequence: TGTGCCAGCAGCCGACAGGGGGGGCAGCCCCAGCATTTT.

This clone was seen a few times. The V gene is TRBV2, the J gene TRBJ1-5; D is perhaps TRBD1 (5 bases). Looked up from germline, CDR1 is SNHLY and CDR2 is FYNNEI. V shed 3 bases and J shed 6 bases, with 15 bases lying between them. This CDR3 has 15 amino acids. The CDR3 nucleotides read TGTGCCAGCAGTGAGGCTCAGGGAGGCCGTCAGCCCCAGCATTTT. Translation: CASSEAQGGRQPQHF.

The chain couples TRBV7-2 to TRBJ1-2; 7 bases agree with TRBD1. V dropped 0 bases and J dropped 8; count of bases not matched to a gene: 3. This CDR3 spans 13 amino acids. Germline V gene data show CDR1 as SGHTA and CDR2 as FQGNSA. The DNA of the CDR3 is TGTGCCAGCAGCTTAGCGGAGGGGGCGGGCTACACCTTC. It is translated as CASSLAEGAGYTF.

The CDR3, as DNA: TGTGCCTGCACGGACAGATACAATGAGCAGTTCTTC. It codes for CACTDRYNEQFF. The chain links TRBV30 to TRBJ2-1; D may be TRBD1 (6 bases). Germline CDR1 and CDR2: GTSNPN and SVGIG (reference sequence). The CDR3 has 12 amino acids. The V gene lost 6 bases and the J gene lost 4 bases, with 10 bases spanning the gap.

The chain couples TRBV4-2 to TRBJ1-4; D may be TRBD1 (6 bases). This CDR3 region has 16 residues. Trimming left V 0 bases short and J 7 bases short, with 15 bases between. Germline CDR1 is LGHNA and CDR2 is YNFKEQ. CDR3: CASSQDRSGQSEKLFF. The CDR3, as DNA: TGTGCCAGCAGCCAAGATCGCTCCGGACAGTCTGAAAAACTGTTTTTT.

The chain recombines TRBV19 with TRBJ2-2; D might be TRBD1 (6 bases). Trimming pared 5 bases from V and 8 bases from J, leaving 24 bases between. CDR1 and CDR2 (germline): LNHDA, SQIVND (reference sequence). This CDR3 contains 17 residues. The CDR3 bases are TGTGCCAGTAGTTATACGCCCCAGGGACAAAGAGGTGGGGAGCTGTTTTTT. Protein: CASSYTPQGQRGGELFF.

The chain links TRBV18 to TRBJ2-1, with 13 positions matching TRBD2. The junction had 7 bases not matched to a gene; V was cut back by 8 bases and J by 9 bases. Germline CDR1 KGHSH, CDR2 LQKENI. CDR3 length equals 14 residues. In DNA form, the CDR3 reads TGTGCCAGCGAGGGACTAGCGGGAAGAGTTGAGCAGTTCTTC. It specifies CASEGLAGRVEQFF.

The chain links TRBV5-6 to TRBJ1-3; unclear D gene. The CDR3 length is 12 residues. V was clipped by 4 bases and J by 5 bases, with 7 bases between them. Per the germline V gene, CDR1 is SGHDT and CDR2 is YYEEEE. The CDR3 DNA reads TGTGCCAGCAGCCTAACAAGAAACACCATATATTTT. Its protein product is CASSLTRNTIYF.